The rows below give T cell receptor beta chains drawn from one sample of a study of HIV-infected patients and healthy controls. TCRdb analysed the 5' RACE reads with MiXCR anew, one entry per CDR3 protein. This sample has 65,000 to 70,000 distinct CDR3 sequences, with about 16% found just once. The sample comprised CD4+ T cells from blood. These receptors were obtained from a human donor in good health. CDR3s include the opening cysteine and the closing phenylalanine or tryptophan. A D gene is named only where the DNA matches it firmly. Some rows mark clone size as missing; the rest say once, few, many or name a class of expanded clone.

NA TRBJ1-2 few TRBV3-1 CASSRDRFQQYGYTF TGTGCCAGCAGCCGAGACAGATTCCAACAGTATGGCTACACCTTC
NA TRBJ1-1 many TRBV20-1 CSAKRGRGTVEAFF TGCAGTGCTAAAAGGGGGAGGGGGACCGTTGAAGCTTTCTTT
TRBD2 TRBJ2-3 few TRBV6-4 CASSDLTSGGTDTQYF TGTGCCAGCAGCGACCTGACTAGCGGGGGTACAGATACGCAGTATTTT
NA TRBJ2-7 NA TRBV6-6 CASSQRGPYEQYF TGTGCCAGCAGCCAACGGGGCCCCTACGAGCAGTACTTC
NA TRBJ1-2 NA TRBV9 CASSGVGVSPSYGYTF TGTGCCAGCAGCGGAGTAGGAGTCAGCCCATCCTATGGCTACACCTTC
TRBD2 TRBJ2-7 few TRBV18 CASSPLAGVQVGPYEQYF TGTGCCAGCTCACCCCTAGCGGGAGTTCAAGTTGGTCCCTACGAGCAGTACTTC
NA TRBJ2-1 NA TRBV9 CASSEGSGDEQFF TGTGCCAGCAGCGAGGGATCAGGCGATGAGCAGTTCTTC
NA TRBJ2-6 NA TRBV19 CASSTLPSPVLTF TGTGCCAGTAGTACCCTCCCTTCACCCGTCCTGACTTTC
NA TRBJ2-7 NA TRBV2 CASSVQAGSYEQYF TGTGCCAGCAGTGTGCAGGCAGGGTCCTACGAGCAGTACTTC
NA TRBJ1-3 few TRBV3-1 CASSQDPRSGNTIYF TGTGCCAGCAGCCAAGACCCCAGATCTGGAAACACCATATATTTT
NA TRBJ1-2 NA TRBV20-1 CSARERIYGYTF TGCAGTGCTAGAGAGCGCATCTATGGCTACACCTTC
NA TRBJ2-7 many TRBV20-1 CSASPNGLSYEQYF TGCAGTGCTAGCCCAAACGGCCTCTCCTACGAGCAGTACTTC
TRBD1 TRBJ2-5 NA TRBV7-2 CASSLASGGGETQYF TGTGCCAGCAGCTTAGCGTCAGGGGGCGGTGAGACCCAGTACTTC
NA TRBJ2-5 many TRBV7-2 CASSLNTGTQYF TGTGCCAGCAGTCTCAATACAGGAACCCAGTACTTC
NA TRBJ2-3 NA TRBV4-1 CASSQDPGSTDTQYF TGCGCCAGCAGCCAAGATCCGGGTAGCACAGATACGCAGTATTTT
NA TRBJ1-5 many TRBV7-2 CASSLGQNQPQHF TGTGCCAGCAGCTTAGGACAGAATCAGCCCCAGCATTTT
NA TRBJ1-2 NA TRBV19 CASSTGGLIRSPNYGYTF TGTGCCAGTAGTACTGGGGGGCTTATCAGGAGTCCTAACTATGGCTACACCTTC
NA TRBJ1-2 many TRBV2 CASRLGRDYGYTF TGTGCCAGCAGGCTCGGGAGAGACTATGGCTACACCTTC
NA TRBJ2-6 NA TRBV5-4 CASSLVGEGANVLTF TGTGCCAGCAGCTTGGTGGGGGAAGGGGCCAACGTCCTGACTTTC
NA TRBJ2-4 NA TRBV7-9 CASSQGVRGPLGKNIQYF TGTGCCAGCAGCCAAGGTGTTAGGGGACCTCTAGGCAAAAACATTCAGTACTTC
NA TRBJ1-4 NA TRBV20-1 CSAAPGGEKLFF TGCAGTGCAGCCCCAGGTGGTGAAAAACTGTTTTTT
TRBD1 TRBJ2-5 NA TRBV5-1 CASSLDGTGGGETQYF TGCGCCAGCAGCCTGGACGGGACAGGGGGCGGAGAGACCCAGTACTTC
TRBD2 TRBJ2-2 few TRBV10-2 CASSPGTRRTGELFF TGCGCCAGCAGCCCTGGGACTAGACGGACCGGGGAGCTGTTTTTT
NA TRBJ2-5 many TRBV20-1 CSATYQETQYF TGCAGTGCTACGTACCAAGAGACCCAGTACTTC
NA TRBJ2-5 NA TRBV25-1 CASSEVAAQETQYF TGTGCCAGCAGTGAAGTGGCAGCCCAAGAGACCCAGTACTTC
TRBD2 TRBJ2-3 medium-sized TRBV20-1 CSASRGGGADTQYF TGCAGTGCTAGTCGGGGGGGTGGGGCAGATACGCAGTATTTT
NA TRBJ2-3 few TRBV7-2 CASSLSVSTDTQYF TGTGCCAGCAGCTTAAGCGTGTCCACAGATACGCAGTATTTT
TRBD2 TRBJ2-7 NA TRBV3-1 CASSQASSGGEQYF TGTGCCAGCAGCCAAGCGTCTAGCGGGGGCGAGCAGTACTTC